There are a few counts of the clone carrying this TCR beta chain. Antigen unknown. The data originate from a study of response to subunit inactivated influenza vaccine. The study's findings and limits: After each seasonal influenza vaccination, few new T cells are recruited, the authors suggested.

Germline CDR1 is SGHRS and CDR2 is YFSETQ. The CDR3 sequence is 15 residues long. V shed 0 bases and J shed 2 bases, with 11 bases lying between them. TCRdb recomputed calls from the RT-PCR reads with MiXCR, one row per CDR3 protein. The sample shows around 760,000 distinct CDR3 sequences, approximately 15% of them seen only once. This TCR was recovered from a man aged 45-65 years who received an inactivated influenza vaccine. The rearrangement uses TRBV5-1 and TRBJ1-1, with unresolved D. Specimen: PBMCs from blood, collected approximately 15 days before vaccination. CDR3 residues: CASSLERRSNTEAFF. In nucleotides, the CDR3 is TGCGCCAGCAGCTTGGAGAGGCGGAGTAACACTGAAGCTTTCTTT.